Listed below are T cell receptor beta chains from one sample, sequenced in a study of CD8+CD57+ T cells in acquired aplastic anemia. TCRdb passed the reads through MiXCR, listing each CDR3 protein once. Of some 280,000 distinct CDR3 sequences in the sample, roughly half were seen once. Specimen: sorted CD4+, CD8+, or CD8+CD57+ T cells (not recorded which) from PBMCs. The receptor set was obtained from a human donor with severe aplastic anemia or a healthy control (not recorded which). Each CDR3 is given with its conserved first and last residue. The order of the fields is CDR3 protein, CDR3 length, V gene.

CASSLGTGNSGNTIYF | 16 | TRBV7-8
CASSPTRLAGGVGGTGELFF | 20 | TRBV19
CATSDHGIRTDTQYF | 15 | TRBV24-1
CASSVAGVDNSPLHF | 15 | TRBV2
CASSFVAEETQYF | 13 | TRBV7-9
CSVEPTGLGGYTF | 13 | TRBV29-1
CASRADLGGYNEQFF | 15 | TRBV10-2
CASSVDPNEQFF | 12 | TRBV9
CSVESQGVWTEAFF | 14 | TRBV29-1
CSARSGTGLGSNQPQHF | 17 | TRBV20-1
CASSVGLQRGGRFNEQFF | 18 | TRBV9
CASSVGERATGNTIYF | 16 | TRBV2
CSAATPAVSYNEQFF | 15 | TRBV20-1
CASSIGREGNEQFF | 14 | TRBV19